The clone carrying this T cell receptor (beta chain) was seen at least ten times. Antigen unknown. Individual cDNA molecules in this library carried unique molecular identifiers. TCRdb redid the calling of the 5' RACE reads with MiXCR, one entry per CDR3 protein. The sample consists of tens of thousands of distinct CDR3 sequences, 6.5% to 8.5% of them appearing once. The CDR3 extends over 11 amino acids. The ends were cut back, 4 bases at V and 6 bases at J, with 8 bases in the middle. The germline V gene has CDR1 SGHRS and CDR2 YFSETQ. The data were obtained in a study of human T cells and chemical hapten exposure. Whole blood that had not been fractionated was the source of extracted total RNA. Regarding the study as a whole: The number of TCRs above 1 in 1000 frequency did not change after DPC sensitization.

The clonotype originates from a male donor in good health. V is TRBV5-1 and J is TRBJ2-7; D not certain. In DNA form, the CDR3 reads TGCGCCAGCAGCGACGCGTTCGAGCAGTACTTC. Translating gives CASSDAFEQYF.